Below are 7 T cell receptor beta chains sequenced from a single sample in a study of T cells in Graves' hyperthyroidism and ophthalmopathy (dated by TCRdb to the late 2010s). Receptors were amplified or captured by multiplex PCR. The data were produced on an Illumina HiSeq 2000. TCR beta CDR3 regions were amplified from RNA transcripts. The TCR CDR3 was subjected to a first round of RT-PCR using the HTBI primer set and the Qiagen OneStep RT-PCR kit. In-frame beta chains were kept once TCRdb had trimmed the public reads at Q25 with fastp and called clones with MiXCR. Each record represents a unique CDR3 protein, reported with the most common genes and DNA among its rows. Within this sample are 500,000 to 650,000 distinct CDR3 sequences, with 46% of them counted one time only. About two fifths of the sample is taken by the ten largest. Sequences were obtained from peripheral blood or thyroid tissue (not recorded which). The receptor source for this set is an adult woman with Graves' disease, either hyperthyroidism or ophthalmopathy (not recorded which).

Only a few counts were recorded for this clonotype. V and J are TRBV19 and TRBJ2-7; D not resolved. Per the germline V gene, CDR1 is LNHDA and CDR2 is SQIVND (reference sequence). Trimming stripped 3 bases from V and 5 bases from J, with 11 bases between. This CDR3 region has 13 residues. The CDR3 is CASSIYHPHEQYF. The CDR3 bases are TGTGCCAGTAGTATCTACCATCCCCACGAGCAGTACTTC. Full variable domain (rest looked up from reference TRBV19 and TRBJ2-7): DGGITQSPKYLFRKEGQNVTLSCEQNLNHDAMYWYRQDPGQGLRLIYYSQIVNDFQKGDIAEGYSVSREKKESFPLTVTSAQKNPTAFYLCASSIYHPHEQYFGPGTRLTVT.

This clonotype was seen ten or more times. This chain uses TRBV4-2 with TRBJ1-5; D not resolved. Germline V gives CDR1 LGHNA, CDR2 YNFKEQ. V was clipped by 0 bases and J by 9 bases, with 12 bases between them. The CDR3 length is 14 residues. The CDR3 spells CASSQDLLPGPQHF. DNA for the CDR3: TGTGCCAGCAGCCAAGATTTACTTCCAGGGCCCCAGCATTTT.

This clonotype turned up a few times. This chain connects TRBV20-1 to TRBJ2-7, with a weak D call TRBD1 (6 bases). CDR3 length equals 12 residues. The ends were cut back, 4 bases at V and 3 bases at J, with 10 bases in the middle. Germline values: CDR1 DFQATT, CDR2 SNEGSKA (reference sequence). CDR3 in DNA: TGCAGTGCTAACAGGGATAGCTACGAGCAGTACTTC. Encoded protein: CSANRDSYEQYF.

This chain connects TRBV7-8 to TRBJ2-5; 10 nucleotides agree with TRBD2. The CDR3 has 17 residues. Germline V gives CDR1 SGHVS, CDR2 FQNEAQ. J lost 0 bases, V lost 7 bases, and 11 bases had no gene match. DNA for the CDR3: TGTGCCAGCATCGGGACTAGCGAGAGGTCGTACCAAGAGACCCAGTACTTC. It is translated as CASIGTSERSYQETQYF.

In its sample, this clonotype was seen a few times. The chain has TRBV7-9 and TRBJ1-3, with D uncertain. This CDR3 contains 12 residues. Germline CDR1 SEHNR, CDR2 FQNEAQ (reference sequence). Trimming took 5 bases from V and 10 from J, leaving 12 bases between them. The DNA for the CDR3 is TGTGCCAGCAGCCCTCAAGGTTGGACCATATATTTT. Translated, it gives CASSPQGWTIYF.

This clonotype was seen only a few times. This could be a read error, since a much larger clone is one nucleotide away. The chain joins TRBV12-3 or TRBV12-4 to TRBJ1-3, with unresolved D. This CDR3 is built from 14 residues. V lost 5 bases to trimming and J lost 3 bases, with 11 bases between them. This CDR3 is CASSLCGVGNTIYF. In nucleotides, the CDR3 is TGTGCCAGCAGTCTCTGTGGGGTTGGAAACACCATATATTTT.

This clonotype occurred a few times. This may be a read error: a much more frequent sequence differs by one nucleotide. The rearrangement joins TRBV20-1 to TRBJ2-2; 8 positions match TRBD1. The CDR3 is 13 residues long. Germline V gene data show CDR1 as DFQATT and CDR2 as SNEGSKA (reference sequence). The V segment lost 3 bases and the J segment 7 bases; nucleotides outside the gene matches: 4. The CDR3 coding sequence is TGCAGTGCTAGGCCCAGGGGGCGCGGGGAGCTGTTTTTT. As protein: CSARPRGRGELFF.